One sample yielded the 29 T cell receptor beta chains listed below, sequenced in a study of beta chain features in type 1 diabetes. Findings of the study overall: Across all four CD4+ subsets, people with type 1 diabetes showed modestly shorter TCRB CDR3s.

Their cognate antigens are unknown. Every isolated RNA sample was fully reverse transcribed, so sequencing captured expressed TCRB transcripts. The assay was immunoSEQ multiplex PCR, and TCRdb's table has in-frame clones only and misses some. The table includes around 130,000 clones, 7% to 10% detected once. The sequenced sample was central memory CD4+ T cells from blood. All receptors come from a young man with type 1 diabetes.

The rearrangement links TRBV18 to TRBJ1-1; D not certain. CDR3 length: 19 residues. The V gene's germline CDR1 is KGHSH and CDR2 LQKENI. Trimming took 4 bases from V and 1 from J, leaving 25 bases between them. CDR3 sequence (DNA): TGTGCCAGCTCACTCTCGACCCCCCTGAGTTTTTCAGGGAACACTGAAGCTTTCTTT. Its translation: CASSLSTPLSFSGNTEAFF.

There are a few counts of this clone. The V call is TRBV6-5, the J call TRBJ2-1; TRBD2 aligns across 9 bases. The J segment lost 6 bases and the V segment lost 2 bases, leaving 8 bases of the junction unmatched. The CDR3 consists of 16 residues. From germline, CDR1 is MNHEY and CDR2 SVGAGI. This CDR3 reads CASSYLSRGGPNEQFF. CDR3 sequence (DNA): TGTGCCAGCAGTTACCTGTCGCGGGGGGGCCCCAATGAGCAGTTCTTC.

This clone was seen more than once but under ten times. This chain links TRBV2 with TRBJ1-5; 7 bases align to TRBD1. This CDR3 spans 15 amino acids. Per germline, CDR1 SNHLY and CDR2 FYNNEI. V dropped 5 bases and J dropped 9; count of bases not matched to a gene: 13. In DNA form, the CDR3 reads TGTGCCAGCAGTCAAGGAGCACAGGGGAAGCGGCCCCAGCATTTT. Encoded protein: CASSQGAQGKRPQHF.

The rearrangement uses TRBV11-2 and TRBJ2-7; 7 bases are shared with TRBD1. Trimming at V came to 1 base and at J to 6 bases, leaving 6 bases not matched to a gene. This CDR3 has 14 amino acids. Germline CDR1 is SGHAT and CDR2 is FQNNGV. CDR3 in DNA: TGTGCCAGCAGCTTAGTAAGGGACAGAAGCGAGCAGTACTTC. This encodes CASSLVRDRSEQYF. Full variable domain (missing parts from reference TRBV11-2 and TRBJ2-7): EAGVAQSPRYKIIEKRQSVAFWCNPISGHATLYWYQQILGQGPKLLIQFQNNGVVDDSQLPKDRFSAERLKGVDSTLKIQPAKLEDSAVYLCASSLVRDRSEQYFGPGTRLTVT.

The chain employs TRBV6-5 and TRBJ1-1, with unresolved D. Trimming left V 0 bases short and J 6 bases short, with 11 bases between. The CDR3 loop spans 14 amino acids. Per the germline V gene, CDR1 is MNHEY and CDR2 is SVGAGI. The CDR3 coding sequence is TGTGCCAGCAGTTACTCGTTCGGGGAATCTGAAGCTTTCTTT. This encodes CASSYSFGESEAFF.

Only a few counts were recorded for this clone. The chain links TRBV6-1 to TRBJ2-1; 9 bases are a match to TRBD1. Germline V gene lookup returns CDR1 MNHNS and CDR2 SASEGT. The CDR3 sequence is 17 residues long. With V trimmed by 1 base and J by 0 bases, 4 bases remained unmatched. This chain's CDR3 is CASSEVEGQGSYNEQFF. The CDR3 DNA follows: TGTGCCAGCAGTGAAGTGGAGGGACAGGGCTCCTACAATGAGCAGTTCTTC.

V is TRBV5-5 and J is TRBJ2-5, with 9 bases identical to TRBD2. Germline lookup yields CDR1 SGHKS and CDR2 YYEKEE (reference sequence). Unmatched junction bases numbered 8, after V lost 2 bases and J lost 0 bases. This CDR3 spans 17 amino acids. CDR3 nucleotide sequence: TGTGCCAGCAGCTTCTTTCCTAGCGGGGTATACCAAGAGACCCAGTACTTC. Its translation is CASSFFPSGVYQETQYF.

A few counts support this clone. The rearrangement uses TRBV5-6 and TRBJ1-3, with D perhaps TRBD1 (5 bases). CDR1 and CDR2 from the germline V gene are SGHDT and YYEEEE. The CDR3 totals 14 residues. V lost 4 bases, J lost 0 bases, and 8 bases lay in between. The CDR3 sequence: CASSHRNSGNTIYF. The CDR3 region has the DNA TGTGCCAGCAGCCACAGGAACTCTGGAAACACCATATATTTT.

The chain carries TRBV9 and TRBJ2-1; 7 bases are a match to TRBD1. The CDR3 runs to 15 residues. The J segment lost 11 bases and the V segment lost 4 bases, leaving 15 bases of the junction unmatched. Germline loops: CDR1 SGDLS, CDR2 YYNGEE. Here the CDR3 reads CASSRSGTEGIQQFF. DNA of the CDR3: TGTGCCAGCAGCCGTTCCGGGACAGAGGGGATTCAGCAGTTCTTC.

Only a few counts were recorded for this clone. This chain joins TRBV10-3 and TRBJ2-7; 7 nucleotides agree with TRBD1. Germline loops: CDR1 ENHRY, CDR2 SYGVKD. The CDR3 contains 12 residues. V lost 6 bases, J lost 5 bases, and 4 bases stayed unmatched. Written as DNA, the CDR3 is TGTGCCATCAGAGGACAGGCCGACGAGCAGTACTTC. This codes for CAIRGQADEQYF.

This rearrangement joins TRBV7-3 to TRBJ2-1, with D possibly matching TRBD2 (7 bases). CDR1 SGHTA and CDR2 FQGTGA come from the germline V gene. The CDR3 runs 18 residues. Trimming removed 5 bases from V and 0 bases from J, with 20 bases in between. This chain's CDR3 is CASSQRVGGLSSYNEQFF. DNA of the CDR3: TGTGCCAGCAGCCAAAGGGTGGGGGGGCTGAGCTCCTACAATGAGCAGTTCTTC.

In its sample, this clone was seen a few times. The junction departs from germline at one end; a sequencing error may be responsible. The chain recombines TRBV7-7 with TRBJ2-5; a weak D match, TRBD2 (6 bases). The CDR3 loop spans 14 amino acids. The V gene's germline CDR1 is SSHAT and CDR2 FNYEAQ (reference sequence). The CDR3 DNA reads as TGTGCTAGCAGCCCCAGGCCTGGGGGGGAGACCCAGTACTTC. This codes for CASSPRPGGETQYF.

CDR3 sequence (DNA): TGTGCCAGCAGCTTAGACGCCGGGAGCCGTAGCTCCTACGAGCAGTACTTC. It encodes CASSLDAGSRSSYEQYF. The V and J genes are TRBV11-2 and TRBJ2-7, with D possibly TRBD2 on 6 matching bases. This CDR3 contains 17 residues. V gave up 0 bases and J gave up 0 bases, with 15 bases separating them. Germline values: CDR1 SGHAT, CDR2 FQNNGV.

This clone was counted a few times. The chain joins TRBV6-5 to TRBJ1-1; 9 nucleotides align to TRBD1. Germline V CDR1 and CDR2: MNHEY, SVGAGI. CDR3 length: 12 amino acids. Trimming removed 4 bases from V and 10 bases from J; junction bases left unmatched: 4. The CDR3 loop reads CASSSTGGRAFF. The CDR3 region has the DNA TGTGCCAGCAGTTCGACAGGGGGTCGAGCTTTCTTT.

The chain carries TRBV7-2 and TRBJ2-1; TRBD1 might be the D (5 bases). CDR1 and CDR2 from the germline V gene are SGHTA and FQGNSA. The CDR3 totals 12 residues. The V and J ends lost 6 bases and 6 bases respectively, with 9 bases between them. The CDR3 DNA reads TGTGCCAGCAGGAAAGGGGTCAATGAGCAGTTCTTC. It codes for CASRKGVNEQFF.

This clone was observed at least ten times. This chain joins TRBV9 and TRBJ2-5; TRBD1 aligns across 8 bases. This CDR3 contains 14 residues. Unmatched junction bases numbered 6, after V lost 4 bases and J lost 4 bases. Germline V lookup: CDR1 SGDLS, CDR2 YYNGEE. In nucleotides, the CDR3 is TGTGCCAGCAGCACCATGGACAGGGCAGAGACCCAGTACTTC. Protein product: CASSTMDRAETQYF. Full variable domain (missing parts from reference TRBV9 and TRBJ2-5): DSGVTQTPKHLITATGQRVTLRCSPRSGDLSVYWYQQSLDQGLQFLIQYYNGEERAKGNILERFSAQQFPDLHSELNLSSLELGDSALYFCASSTMDRAETQYFGPGTRLLVL.

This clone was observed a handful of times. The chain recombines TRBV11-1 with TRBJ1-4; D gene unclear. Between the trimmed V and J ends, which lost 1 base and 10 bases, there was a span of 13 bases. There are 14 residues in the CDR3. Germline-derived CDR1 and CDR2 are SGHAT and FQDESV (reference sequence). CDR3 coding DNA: TGTGCCAGCAGCTTAGGAACCAGTGCGGGAAAACTGTTTTTT. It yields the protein CASSLGTSAGKLFF.

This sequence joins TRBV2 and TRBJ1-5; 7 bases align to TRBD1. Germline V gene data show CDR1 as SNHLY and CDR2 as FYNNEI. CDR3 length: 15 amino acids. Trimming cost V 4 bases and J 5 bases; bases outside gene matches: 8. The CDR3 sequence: CASSGGRGSDQPQHF. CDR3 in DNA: TGTGCCAGCAGTGGAGGCAGGGGGTCTGATCAGCCCCAGCATTTT.

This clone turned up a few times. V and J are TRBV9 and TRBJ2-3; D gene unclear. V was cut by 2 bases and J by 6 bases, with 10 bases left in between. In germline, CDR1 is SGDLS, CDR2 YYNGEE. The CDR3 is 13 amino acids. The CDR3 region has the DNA TGTGCCAGCAGCGTGACAACTGACGATACGCAGTATTTT. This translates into CASSVTTDDTQYF.

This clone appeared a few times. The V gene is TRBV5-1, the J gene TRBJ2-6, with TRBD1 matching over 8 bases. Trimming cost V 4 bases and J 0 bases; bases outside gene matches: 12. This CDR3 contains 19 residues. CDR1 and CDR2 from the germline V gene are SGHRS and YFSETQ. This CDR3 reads CASSLGTGAGFSGANVLTF. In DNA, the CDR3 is TGCGCCAGCAGCCTCGGGACAGGCGCGGGGTTCTCTGGGGCCAACGTCCTGACTTTC. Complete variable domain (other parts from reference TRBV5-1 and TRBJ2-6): KAGVTQTPRYLIKTRGQQVTLSCSPISGHRSVSWYQQTPGQGLQFLFEYFSETQRNKGNFPGRFSGRQFSNSRSEMNVSTLELGDSALYLCASSLGTGAGFSGANVLTFGAGSRLTVL.

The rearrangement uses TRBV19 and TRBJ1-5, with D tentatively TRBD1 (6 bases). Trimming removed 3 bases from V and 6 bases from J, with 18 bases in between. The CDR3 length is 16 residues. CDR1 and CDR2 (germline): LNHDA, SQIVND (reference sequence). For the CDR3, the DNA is TGTGCCAGTAGTATCGTGGGGGCCCTAAGGAGTCAGCCCCAGCATTTT. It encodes CASSIVGALRSQPQHF.

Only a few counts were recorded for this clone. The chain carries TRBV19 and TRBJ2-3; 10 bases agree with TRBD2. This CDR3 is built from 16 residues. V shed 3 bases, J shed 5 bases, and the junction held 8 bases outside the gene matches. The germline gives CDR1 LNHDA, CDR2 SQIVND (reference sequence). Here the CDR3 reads CASSIVTSGEKDTQYF. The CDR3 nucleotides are TGTGCCAGTAGTATCGTCACTAGCGGGGAGAAAGATACGCAGTATTTT.

This CDR3 reads CASSNDGTAYGYTF. The CDR3 DNA is TGTGCCAGCAGCAACGACGGGACAGCCTATGGCTACACCTTC. The chain couples TRBV7-2 to TRBJ1-2, with 7 nucleotides matching TRBD1. The CDR3 runs 14 residues. Germline-derived CDR1 and CDR2 are SGHTA and FQGNSA. V trimming: 5 bases; J trimming: 4 bases; junction bases outside the gene matches: 7.

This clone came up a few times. Here the CDR3 reads CASSLAGARYEQYF. CDR3 DNA sequence: TGTGCCAGCAGCTTAGCGGGGGCCCGTTACGAGCAGTACTTC. The gene calls are TRBV7-2 and TRBJ2-7; D might be TRBD1 (6 bases). Germline values: CDR1 SGHTA, CDR2 FQGNSA. V was shortened by 0 bases and J by 4 bases, with 10 bases between the two germline ends. The CDR3 runs to 14 residues.

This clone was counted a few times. CDR3 loop: CASSSPGGGMGEQFF. The CDR3 DNA follows: TGTGCCAGCAGCTCCCCTGGCGGGGGGATGGGTGAGCAGTTCTTC. V and J are TRBV11-3 and TRBJ2-1; TRBD2 agrees at 8 bases. Per the germline V gene, CDR1 is SGHNT and CDR2 is YENEEA. Trimming at V came to 4 bases and at J to 9 bases, leaving 11 bases not matched to a gene. The CDR3 is 15 residues long.

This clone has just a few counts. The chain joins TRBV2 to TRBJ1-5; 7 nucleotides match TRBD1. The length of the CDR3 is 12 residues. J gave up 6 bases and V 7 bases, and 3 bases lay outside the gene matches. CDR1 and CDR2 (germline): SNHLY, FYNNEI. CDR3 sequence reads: CASNAGGQPQHF. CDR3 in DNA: TGTGCCAGCAATGCAGGGGGTCAGCCCCAGCATTTT.

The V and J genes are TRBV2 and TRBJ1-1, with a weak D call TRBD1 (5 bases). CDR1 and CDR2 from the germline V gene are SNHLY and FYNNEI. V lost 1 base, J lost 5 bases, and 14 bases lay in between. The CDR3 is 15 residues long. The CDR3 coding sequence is TGTGCCAGCAGTGAAGTTGGGGCGGAGGGGACTGAAGCTTTCTTT. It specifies CASSEVGAEGTEAFF. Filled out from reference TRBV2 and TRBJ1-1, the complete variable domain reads EPEVTQTPSHQVTQMGQEVILRCVPISNHLYFYWYRQILGQKVEFLVSFYNNEISEKSEIFDDQFSVERPDGSNFTLKIRSTKLEDSAMYFCASSEVGAEGTEAFFGQGTRLTVV.

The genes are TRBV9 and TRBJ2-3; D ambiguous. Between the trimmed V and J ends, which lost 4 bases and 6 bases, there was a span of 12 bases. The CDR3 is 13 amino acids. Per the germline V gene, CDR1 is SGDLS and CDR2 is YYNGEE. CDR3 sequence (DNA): TGTGCCAGCAGCATCGAACTTTTGGATACGCAGTATTTT. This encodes CASSIELLDTQYF. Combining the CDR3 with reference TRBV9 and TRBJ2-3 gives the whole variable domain DSGVTQTPKHLITATGQRVTLRCSPRSGDLSVYWYQQSLDQGLQFLIQYYNGEERAKGNILERFSAQQFPDLHSELNLSSLELGDSALYFCASSIELLDTQYFGPGTRLTVL.

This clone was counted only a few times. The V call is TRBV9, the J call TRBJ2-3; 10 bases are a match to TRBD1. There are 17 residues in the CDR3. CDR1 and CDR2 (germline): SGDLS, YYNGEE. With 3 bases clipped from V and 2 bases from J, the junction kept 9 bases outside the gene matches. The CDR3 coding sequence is TGTGCCAGCAGCGGGTCACCGGGGACAGGGGCCACAGATACGCAGTATTTT. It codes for CASSGSPGTGATDTQYF.